These 7 T cell receptor beta chains came from one sample sequenced in a study of CD4 T cells in relation to SARS-CoV-2 and coronaviruses. CD4+ T cells from unexposed donors were obtained before the COVID-19 pandemic (2011-2018). After roughly ten days of culture, CD4+ T cells were isolated. Data came from immunoSEQ multiplex PCR; TCRdb stores just in-frame clones and leaves some out. The sample has about 22,000 clones, around 67% seen once. Their antigens remain unidentified. What was sequenced was CD4+ T cells from PBMCs, cultured in vitro. These receptors all come from a human donor in good health.

The chain has TRBV18 and TRBJ2-2; TRBD2 aligns across 7 bases. V trimming: 1 base; J trimming: 5 bases; junction bases outside the gene matches: 7. Germline CDR1 reads KGHSH; CDR2 reads LQKENI. This CDR3 comprises 16 residues. The CDR3 here is CASSPQEGAGTGELFF. DNA of the CDR3: TGTGCCAGCTCACCACAAGAGGGAGCGGGGACCGGGGAGCTGTTTTTT.

The genes are TRBV29-1 and TRBJ2-1; TRBD1 might be the D (5 bases). Trimming removed 2 bases at V and 10 bases at J, with 9 bases between. Per the germline V gene, CDR1 is SQVTM and CDR2 is ANQGSEA. This CDR3 contains 11 residues. DNA for the CDR3: TGCAGCGTTGAACAGGGTCCCGAGCAGTTCTTC. It encodes CSVEQGPEQFF.

The rearrangement uses TRBV24-1 and TRBJ2-7, with D maybe TRBD2 (5 bases). V was trimmed by 1 base and J by 1 base, leaving 10 bases between them. This CDR3 region has 15 residues. Germline lookup yields CDR1 KGHDR and CDR2 SFDVKD. CDR3 region: CATSDFRRGSYEQYF. The CDR3 DNA sequence: TGTGCCACCAGTGATTTTAGAAGAGGGTCCTACGAGCAGTACTTC.

This chain joins TRBV7-9 and TRBJ1-2, with unresolved D. The CDR3 totals 14 residues. From germline, CDR1 is SEHNR and CDR2 FQNEAQ (reference sequence). V lost 6 bases, J lost 6 bases, and 17 bases lay in between. In nucleotides, the CDR3 is TGTGCCAGCAGAGATCAGGCTTATCCTGATGGCTACACCTTC. Its protein is CASRDQAYPDGYTF.

Written as DNA, the CDR3 is TGTGCCAGCACCAAGGGGGGACAGGGCGGAGATACGCAGTATTTT. Protein: CASTKGGQGGDTQYF. The chain joins TRBV21-1 to TRBJ2-3; TRBD1 is the table's D call, not checked against the DNA. TRBV21-1 has pseudogene status. The CDR3 has 15 residues.

This clone occurred once. The rearrangement links TRBV6-5 to TRBJ2-1; 11 bases map to TRBD2. The CDR3 totals 15 residues. Germline loops: CDR1 MNHEY, CDR2 SVGAGI. The trim removed 7 bases at V and 5 bases at J, leaving 7 bases unmatched. The DNA for the CDR3 is TGTGCCAGCACCCACCTAGCGGGAGGTAACAATGAGCAGTTCTTC. Translation: CASTHLAGGNNEQFF.

The chain has TRBV10-3 and TRBJ2-6, with TRBD2 matching over 12 bases. The V gene end was trimmed by 2 bases and the J gene end by 3 bases; junction bases not matched to a gene: 2. Looked up from germline, CDR1 is ENHRY and CDR2 is SYGVKD. The CDR3 length is 17 residues. The CDR3 loop reads CAISELAGGFGANVLTF. As DNA, the CDR3 is TGTGCCATCAGTGAGCTAGCGGGAGGGTTTGGGGCCAACGTCCTGACTTTC.